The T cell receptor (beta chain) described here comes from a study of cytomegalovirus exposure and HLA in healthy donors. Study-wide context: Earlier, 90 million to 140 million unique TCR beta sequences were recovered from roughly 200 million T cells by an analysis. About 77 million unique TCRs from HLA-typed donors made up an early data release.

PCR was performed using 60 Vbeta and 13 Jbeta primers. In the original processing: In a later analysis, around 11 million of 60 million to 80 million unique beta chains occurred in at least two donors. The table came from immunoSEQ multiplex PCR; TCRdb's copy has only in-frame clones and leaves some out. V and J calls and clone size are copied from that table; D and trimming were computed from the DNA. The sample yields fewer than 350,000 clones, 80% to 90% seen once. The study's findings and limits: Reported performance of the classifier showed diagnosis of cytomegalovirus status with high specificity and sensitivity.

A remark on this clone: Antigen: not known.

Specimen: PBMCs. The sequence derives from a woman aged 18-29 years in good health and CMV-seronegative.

CDR3 bases: TGTGCCAGCAGTGCGGGACTCTGGGCCTACGAGCAGTACTTC. This translates into CASSAGLWAYEQYF. The chain has TRBV6-1 and TRBJ2-7; D may be TRBD2 (6 bases). CDR1 MNHNS and CDR2 SASEGT come from the germline V gene. This CDR3 is built from 14 residues. Trimming shortened V by 4 bases and J by 2 bases, and 12 bases separated the two germline ends.